A single sample is the source of the 17 T cell receptor beta chains below, sequenced in a study of shared clonotypes between healthy human individuals. Generated by immunoSEQ multiplex PCR, the TCRdb table keeps only in-frame clones and is missing some. The sample includes 1.4 million to 1.5 million clones, about 96% of them seen just once. Sequenced input: naive CD4+ T cells sorted from blood. Regarding subset: CD45RA+ positively selected. These receptors were obtained from a man younger than 40 in good health.

To note about this clone: This sample also contains other DNA sequences that code for the same CDR3. This chain uses TRBV19 with TRBJ1-5, with D perhaps TRBD1 (6 bases). V was shortened by 1 base and J by 4 bases, with 11 bases between the two germline ends. Germline V gene sequence: CDR1 LNHDA, CDR2 SQIVND (reference sequence). The CDR3 consists of 15 residues. The CDR3 sequence is CASSIGRQGNQPQHF. The CDR3 DNA reads as TGTGCCAGTAGTATAGGGAGGCAGGGGAATCAGCCCCAGCATTTT.

This chain connects TRBV6-4 to TRBJ1-5; D is unclear. This CDR3 is 17 amino acids long. V gave up 5 bases and J gave up 3 bases, with 20 bases separating them. Germline values: CDR1 MRHNA, CDR2 SNTAGT. The CDR3 region is CASSFVVTENTNQPQHF. CDR3 DNA: TGTGCCAGCAGTTTTGTCGTCACTGAAAATACCAATCAGCCCCAGCATTTT.

This chain connects TRBV5-1 to TRBJ2-3; D is unresolved. From germline, CDR1 is SGHRS and CDR2 YFSETQ. V lost 1 base to trimming and J lost 2 bases, with 8 bases between them. CDR3 size: 14 residues. CDR3 nucleotide sequence: TGCGCCAGCAGCTTGTTTACCGTCACAGATACGCAGTATTTT. This encodes CASSLFTVTDTQYF.

The rearrangement uses TRBV12-5 and TRBJ2-3; no reliable D call. This CDR3 has 11 residues. V was shortened by 6 bases and J by 2 bases, with 3 bases between the two germline ends. Germline CDR1 LGHNT, CDR2 FRNRAP. For the CDR3, the DNA is TGTGCTAGTGGACACACAGATACGCAGTATTTT. It yields the protein CASGHTDTQYF.

V gene TRBV19 combines with J gene TRBJ1-5, with D perhaps TRBD1 (5 bases). V was cut by 6 bases and J by 3 bases, with 12 bases left in between. Per germline, CDR1 LNHDA and CDR2 SQIVND (reference sequence). This CDR3 has 14 residues. The CDR3 region is CASSGTAFNQPQHF. The CDR3 DNA sequence: TGTGCCAGTAGCGGGACGGCGTTCAATCAGCCCCAGCATTTT.

The chain carries TRBV7-7 and TRBJ2-1; D is possibly TRBD2 (5 bases). The CDR3 is made up of 18 amino acids. V was shortened by 5 bases and J by 6 bases, with 26 bases between the two germline ends. The germline V gene has CDR1 SSHAT and CDR2 FNYEAQ (reference sequence). CDR3: CASSRLAAGGPLSNEQFF. For the CDR3, the DNA is TGTGCCAGCAGCCGATTGGCGGCAGGAGGTCCCCTAAGCAATGAGCAGTTCTTC.

V is TRBV11-2 and J is TRBJ2-3; TRBD2 matches at 7 bases. The CDR3 length is 16 residues. Trimming took 6 bases from V and 1 from J; bases not matched to a gene: 10. Germline V gives CDR1 SGHAT, CDR2 FQNNGV. The CDR3 DNA reads TGTGCCAGCAGAGCACGCGGGAGTAGGGGCACAGATACGCAGTATTTT. As protein: CASRARGSRGTDTQYF.

The chain combines TRBV5-1 with TRBJ2-3; D is ambiguous. Trimming shortened V by 2 bases and J by 0 bases, and 13 bases separated the two germline ends. Germline V CDR1 and CDR2: SGHRS, YFSETQ. The CDR3 covers 16 residues. This chain's CDR3 is CASSFSLAQSTDTQYF. The CDR3 nucleotides read TGCGCCAGCAGCTTTTCCCTGGCACAGAGCACAGATACGCAGTATTTT.

V gene TRBV6-1 combines with J gene TRBJ1-2; tentatively, D is TRBD1 (5 bases). This CDR3 spans 15 amino acids. V dropped 2 bases and J dropped 0 bases, with 10 bases sitting between them. Germline CDR1 reads MNHNS; CDR2 reads SASEGT. The CDR3 sequence is CASSESWGTNYGYTF. As DNA, the CDR3 is TGTGCCAGCAGTGAAAGTTGGGGGACTAACTATGGCTACACCTTC.

The chain recombines TRBV27 with TRBJ2-1; D unresolved. CDR1 is MNHEY, CDR2 SMNVEV, per germline (reference sequence). CDR3 length: 15 residues. V lost 3 bases and J 8 bases, leaving 17 bases between the germline ends. CDR3 in amino acids: CASSLGVGLVDEQFF. The CDR3 DNA reads as TGTGCCAGCAGTTTGGGTGTTGGGTTGGTGGATGAGCAGTTCTTC.

This chain uses TRBV19 with TRBJ2-7; 7 positions match TRBD1. CDR3 length: 15 residues. Germline V gene sequence: CDR1 LNHDA, CDR2 SQIVND (reference sequence). The J segment lost 4 bases and the V segment lost 4 bases, leaving 10 bases of the junction unmatched. The CDR3, as DNA: TGTGCCAGTAGTAGGGGGACAGCCTCGATTTACGAGCAGTACTTC. Translation: CASSRGTASIYEQYF.

The rearrangement uses TRBV9 and TRBJ1-2; D is unclear. V lost 0 bases and J 5 bases, leaving 14 bases between the germline ends. The CDR3 sequence is 15 residues long. CDR1 is SGDLS and CDR2 is YYNGEE in the germline V gene. The CDR3 spells CASSVASGPPYGYTF. CDR3 nucleotides: TGTGCCAGCAGCGTAGCTTCAGGACCTCCTTATGGCTACACCTTC.

The J gene is TRBJ2-1, the V gene TRBV5-1; D uncertain. Deletions cut 0 bases from V and 9 bases from J, with 10 bases between. The CDR3 has 13 residues. From germline, CDR1 is SGHRS and CDR2 YFSETQ. CDR3: CASSLDMGSEQFF. For the CDR3, the DNA is TGCGCCAGCAGCTTGGATATGGGCAGTGAGCAGTTCTTC.

The V and J genes are TRBV6-5 and TRBJ2-1, with D tentatively TRBD2 (6 bases). Between the trimmed V and J ends, which lost 6 bases and 8 bases, there was a span of 14 bases. The CDR3 contains 13 residues. CDR1 and CDR2 (germline): MNHEY, SVGAGI. CDR3 amino acids: CASSQRRGDEQFF. Written as DNA, the CDR3 is TGTGCCAGCAGCCAAAGGCGGGGCGATGAGCAGTTCTTC.

On this clone: In the same sample, other DNA sequences code for this CDR3. The V gene is TRBV9, the J gene TRBJ2-7; weak D call: TRBD1 (6 bases). The ends were cut back, 2 bases at V and 0 bases at J, with 9 bases in the middle. The germline V gene has CDR1 SGDLS and CDR2 YYNGEE. The CDR3 spans 14 residues. The CDR3 nucleotides are TGTGCCAGCAGCGTTACAGGGTCCTCCTACGAGCAGTACTTC. Translated: CASSVTGSSYEQYF.

DNA of the CDR3: TGTGCCAGCAGCTTAGCCCAGCAAGGGTATAGCAATCAGCCCCAGCATTTT. Translated: CASSLAQQGYSNQPQHF. This rearrangement joins TRBV11-3 to TRBJ1-5; D is ambiguous. This CDR3 comprises 17 residues. V lost 1 base to trimming and J lost 0 bases, with 13 bases between them. Germline CDR1 and CDR2: SGHNT and YENEEA.

The J gene is TRBJ2-2, the V gene TRBV10-1; D possibly matches TRBD1 or TRBD2 (5 bases each). The CDR3 totals 14 residues. The V and J ends lost 4 bases and 4 bases respectively, with 10 bases between them. CDR1 is WNHNN, CDR2 SYGVQD, per germline (reference sequence). CDR3 DNA sequence: TGCGCCAGCAGTGCGGGACCCCTCACCGGGGAGCTGTTTTTT. Its protein product is CASSAGPLTGELFF.